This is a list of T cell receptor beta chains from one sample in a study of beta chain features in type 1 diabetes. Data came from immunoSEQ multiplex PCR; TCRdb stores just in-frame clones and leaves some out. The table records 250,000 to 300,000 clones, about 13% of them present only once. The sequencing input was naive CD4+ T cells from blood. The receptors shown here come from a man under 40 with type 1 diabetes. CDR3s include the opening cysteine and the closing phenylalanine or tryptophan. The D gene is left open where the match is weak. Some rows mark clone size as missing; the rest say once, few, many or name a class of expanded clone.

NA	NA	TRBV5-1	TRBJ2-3	CASSLASKTDTQYF	TGCGCCAGCAGCTTGGCGTCTAAGACAGATACGCAGTATTTT
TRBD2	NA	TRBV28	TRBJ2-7	CASSTPSGLHEQYF	TGTGCCAGCAGTACCCCATCGGGACTACACGAGCAGTACTTC
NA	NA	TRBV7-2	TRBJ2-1	CASSFWLLGARGSGEQFF	TGTGCCAGCAGCTTTTGGTTGTTGGGGGCCCGCGGTTCCGGTGAGCAGTTCTTC
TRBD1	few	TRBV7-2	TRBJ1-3	CASSLAPGTAGNTIYF	TGTGCCAGCAGCTTAGCCCCCGGGACAGCTGGAAACACCATATATTTT
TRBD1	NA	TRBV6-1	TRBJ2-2	CASSEDGQGGTGELFF	TGTGCCAGCAGTGAAGATGGACAGGGAGGCACCGGGGAGCTGTTTTTT
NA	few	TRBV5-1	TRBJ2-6	CASSLVQGSGANVLTF	TGCGCCAGCAGCTTGGTGCAGGGCTCTGGGGCCAACGTCCTGACTTTC
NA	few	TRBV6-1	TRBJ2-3	CASSSSGDTQYF	TGTGCCAGCAGTTCATCGGGAGATACGCAGTATTTT
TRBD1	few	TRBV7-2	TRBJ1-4	CASSRGQGGEKLFF	TGTGCCAGCAGCCGAGGACAGGGCGGAGAAAAACTGTTTTTT
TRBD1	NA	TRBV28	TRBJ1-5	CATASGQRNQPQHF	TGTGCCACCGCTTCGGGACAGAGAAATCAGCCCCAGCATTTT
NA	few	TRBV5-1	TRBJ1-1	CASSDQGNTEAFF	TGCGCCAGCAGCGATCAGGGGAACACTGAAGCTTTCTTT
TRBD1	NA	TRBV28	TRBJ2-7	CATRTGLYEQYF	TGTGCCACCCGGACAGGGCTGTACGAGCAGTACTTC
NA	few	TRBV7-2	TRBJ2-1	CASSRKGRQPSYNEQFF	TGTGCCAGCAGCCGAAAGGGGAGGCAACCCTCCTACAATGAGCAGTTCTTC
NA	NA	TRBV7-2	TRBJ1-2	CASSLTPQGGYGYTF	TGTGCCAGCAGCCTCACCCCCCAGGGAGGCTATGGCTACACCTTC
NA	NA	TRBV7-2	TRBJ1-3	CASSFWSSGNTIYF	TGTGCCAGCAGCTTTTGGAGCTCTGGAAACACCATATATTTT
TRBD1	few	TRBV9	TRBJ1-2	CASSVGGQPYGYTF	TGTGCCAGCAGCGTAGGGGGACAGCCCTATGGCTACACCTTC
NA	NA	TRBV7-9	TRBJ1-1	CASSFTDRTEAFF	TGTGCCAGCAGCTTCACCGACAGAACTGAAGCTTTCTTT
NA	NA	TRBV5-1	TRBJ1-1	CASSLVGGMNTEAFF	TGCGCCAGCAGCTTGGTCGGCGGAATGAACACTGAAGCTTTCTTT
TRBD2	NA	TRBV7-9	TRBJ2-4	CASSLGEGSRAKNIQYF	TGTGCCAGCAGCTTAGGGGAGGGGAGCCGTGCCAAAAACATTCAGTACTTC
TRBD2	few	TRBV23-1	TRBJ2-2	CASSPHLAREGSGELFF	TGCGCCAGCAGCCCCCACCTAGCGCGGGAGGGGTCCGGGGAGCTGTTTTTT
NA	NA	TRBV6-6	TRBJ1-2	CASSPPGELYGYTF	TGTGCCAGCAGTCCTCCCGGGGAACTTTATGGCTACACCTTC
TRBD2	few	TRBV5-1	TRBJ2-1	CASSLAFLAAYNEQFF	TGCGCCAGCAGCTTGGCCTTTCTAGCGGCCTACAATGAGCAGTTCTTC
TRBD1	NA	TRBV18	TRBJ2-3	CASSPRDSSDTQYF	TGTGCCAGCTCACCCCGGGACAGCTCAGATACGCAGTATTTT
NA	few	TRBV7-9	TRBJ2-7	CASSLGGIVNGEQYF	TGTGCCAGCAGCCTGGGGGGTATCGTGAATGGCGAGCAGTACTTC
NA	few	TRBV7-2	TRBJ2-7	CASSLTTVAEQYF	TGTGCCAGCAGCTTAACGACAGTCGCCGAGCAGTACTTC
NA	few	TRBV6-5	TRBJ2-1	CASSYLYEQFF	TGTGCCAGCAGTTATCTATATGAGCAGTTCTTC
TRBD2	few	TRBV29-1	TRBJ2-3	CSVAPRLAGGISLTDTQYF	TGCAGCGTAGCCCCTAGACTAGCGGGAGGGATCAGCCTCACAGATACGCAGTATTTT
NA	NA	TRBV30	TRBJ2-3	CAWKPASTDTQYF	TGTGCCTGGAAACCAGCGAGCACAGATACGCAGTATTTT
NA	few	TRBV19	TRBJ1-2	CASSTARYGYTF	TGTGCCAGTAGTACTGCGCGGTATGGCTACACCTTC
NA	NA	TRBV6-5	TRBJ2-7	CASSYRGAFPEQYF	TGTGCCAGCAGTTACCGGGGAGCTTTCCCCGAGCAGTACTTC
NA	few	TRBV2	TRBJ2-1	CASKIPGSGSYNEQFF	TGTGCCAGCAAGATCCCCGGGAGCGGCTCCTACAATGAGCAGTTCTTC
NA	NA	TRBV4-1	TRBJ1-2	CASSQELLTAYGYTF	TGCGCCAGCAGCCAAGAACTCCTCACAGCATATGGCTACACCTTC
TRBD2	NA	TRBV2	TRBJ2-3	CASSQGTSGSSYTDTQYF	TGTGCCAGCAGCCAGGGGACTAGCGGGAGTTCATACACAGATACGCAGTATTTT
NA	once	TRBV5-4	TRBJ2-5	CASSSDRQETQYF	TGTGCCAGCAGCTCTGACAGACAAGAGACCCAGTACTTC
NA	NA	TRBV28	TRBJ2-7	CASSLGLRFSYEQYF	TGTGCCAGCAGTTTAGGGCTGCGTTTCTCCTACGAGCAGTACTTC
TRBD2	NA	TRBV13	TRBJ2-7	CASSSTYPGTSGSSEQYF	TGTGCCAGCAGCTCCACGTACCCCGGGACTAGCGGGAGTAGCGAGCAGTACTTC
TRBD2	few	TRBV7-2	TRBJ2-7	CASSRSGRAYEQYF	TGTGCCAGCAGCCGTAGCGGGAGAGCCTACGAGCAGTACTTC
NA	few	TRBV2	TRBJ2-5	CAARRETQYF	TGTGCCGCCCGGAGGGAGACCCAGTACTTC
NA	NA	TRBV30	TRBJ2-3	CAWSAGSTDTQYF	TGTGCCTGGAGCGCGGGTAGCACAGATACGCAGTATTTT
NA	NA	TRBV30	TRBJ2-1	CAWNRTITFSYNEQFF	TGTGCCTGGAATAGGACTATCACCTTTTCCTACAATGAGCAGTTCTTC
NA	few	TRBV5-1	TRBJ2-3	CASSLPSGTDTQYF	TGCGCCAGCAGCTTGCCTAGCGGCACAGATACGCAGTATTTT
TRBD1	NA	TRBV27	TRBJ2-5	CASSLRARGWETQYF	TGTGCCAGCAGTTTGAGGGCCAGGGGGTGGGAGACCCAGTACTTC
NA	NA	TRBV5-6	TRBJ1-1	CASSFKRAEAFF	TGTGCCAGCAGCTTTAAGCGTGCTGAAGCTTTCTTT
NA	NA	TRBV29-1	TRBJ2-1	CSVEDGGGSNYNEQFF	TGCAGCGTTGAAGATGGGGGCGGGAGCAACTACAATGAGCAGTTCTTC
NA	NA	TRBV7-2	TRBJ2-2	CASSFYTGELFF	TGTGCCAGCAGCTTCTACACCGGGGAGCTGTTTTTT
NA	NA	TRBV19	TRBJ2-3	CASSITGLGTDTQYF	TGTGCCAGTAGTATTACGGGACTTGGCACAGATACGCAGTATTTT
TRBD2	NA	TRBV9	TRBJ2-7	CASSPQTSGSPYEQYF	TGTGCCAGCAGCCCCCAGACTAGCGGGAGTCCCTACGAGCAGTACTTC
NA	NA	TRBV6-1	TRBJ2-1	CASSELAQSYNEQFF	TGTGCCAGCAGTGAACTAGCGCAATCCTACAATGAGCAGTTCTTC
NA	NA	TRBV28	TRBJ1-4	CASNVGRLNEKLFF	TGTGCCAGCAACGTGGGCAGGCTTAATGAAAAACTGTTTTTT
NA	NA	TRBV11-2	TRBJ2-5	CASSLLMETQYF	TGTGCCAGCAGTCTTTTAATGGAGACCCAGTACTTC
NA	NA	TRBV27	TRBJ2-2	CASSPQNGELFF	TGTGCCAGCAGTCCCCAAAACGGGGAGCTGTTTTTT
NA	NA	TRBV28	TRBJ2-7	CASILGGRRDEQYF	TGTGCCAGCATCTTGGGGGGAAGGAGGGACGAGCAGTACTTC
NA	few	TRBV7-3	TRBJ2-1	CASSLEGLALYNEQFF	TGTGCCAGCAGCTTGGAAGGGCTAGCCCTCTACAATGAGCAGTTCTTC